The sequence of this TCR beta chain was determined in a study of T cells in localized non-small cell lung cancer. Study-wide results and caveats: Within adjacent lung there appeared a median 57 of the top 100 tumor clones. A denser population of T cells in blood accompanied longer overall survival. The study found T cell clonality highest in uninvolved adjacent lung, above tumor.

As to this clone: The target antigen is unknown.

This CDR3 is built from 13 residues. V dropped 4 bases and J dropped 6 bases, with 12 bases sitting between them. Germline V CDR1 and CDR2: MGHRA, YSYEKL. Profiling relied on immunoSEQ multiplex PCR, and the TCRdb table lists in-frame clones only, not all of them. The table lists around 18,000 clones, about 85% of them singletons, with about 25% in the top ten. The genes are TRBV4-1 and TRBJ1-2; D is possibly TRBD1 (5 bases). This receptor was obtained from a female donor older than 55 with stage I lung adenocarcinoma. The sample was peripheral blood, taken before any cancer treatment. The CDR3 sequence is CASSRGLLNGYTF. The CDR3 DNA sequence: TGCGCCAGCAGCCGGGGACTTCTCAATGGCTACACCTTC.